Included here is one TCR beta chain sequence, with context. As yet, its antigen is unknown. Time point reported: pretreatment peripheral blood. Pretreatment sampling and on-treatment sampling together yielded between 1 and 8 samples for each patient. Germline CDR1 and CDR2: SGHRS and YFSETQ. The CDR3 consists of 14 residues. Trimming removed 4 bases at V and 5 bases at J, with 15 bases between. Clones were read by immunoSEQ multiplex PCR, and TCRdb kept only the in-frame ones, dropping some. Here the sample spans tens of thousands of clones, about four fifths being singletons. The entry originates in a study of PD-L1 blockade in urothelial cancer. In the study overall: Atezolizumab (1,200 mg intravenously every 3 weeks) began at some point between 2014 and 2016 for patients. Treatment start was followed by blood analysis at 3 weeks (second dose) and again at 6 weeks.

Study-wide results and caveats: Patients with durable benefit had greater blood expansion of tumor-associated TCR clones 3 weeks into treatment.

The TCR comes from a man between 65 and 80 years old with urothelial cancer. The chain employs TRBV5-1 and TRBJ2-5; perhaps TRBD1 as D (5 bases). This material consisted of PBMCs, taken around atezolizumab (anti-PD-L1) treatment. In nucleotides, the CDR3 is TGCGCCAGCAGCCACTCAATCTCAGGGGAGACCCAGTACTTC. Encoded protein: CASSHSISGETQYF.